These 5 T cell receptor beta chains originate from one sample sequenced in a study of CD4+ T cells in melanoma. Only in-frame clones appear in the TCRdb table, and some are missing; sequencing was by immunoSEQ multiplex PCR. The table lists about 11,000 clones, approximately 65% of them singletons. The sequencing sample was made of cells from a culture (not recorded whether cultured in vitro). Receptors were obtained from a human donor with melanoma.

The V gene is TRBV30, the J gene TRBJ2-2, with D hard to call. The CDR3 is 14 amino acids. With 4 bases removed from V and 4 bases from J, the gap between germline ends came to 13 bases. From germline, CDR1 is GTSNPN and CDR2 SVGIG (reference sequence). The CDR3 region is CAWKAKQRTGELFF. In nucleotides, the CDR3 is TGTGCCTGGAAGGCTAAGCAGCGCACCGGGGAGCTGTTTTTT.

This clone has a single count. The genes are TRBV11-2 and TRBJ2-7; TRBD1 aligns across 10 bases. With 3 bases clipped from V and 0 bases from J, the junction kept 8 bases outside the gene matches. The CDR3 is 17 amino acids. Germline assignment: CDR1 SGHAT and CDR2 FQNNGV. This chain's CDR3 is CASSLRGQGRTSYEQYF. Here the CDR3 DNA reads TGTGCCAGCAGCTTGAGGGGACAGGGGAGGACCTCCTACGAGCAGTACTTC.

The chain recombines TRBV4-1 with TRBJ1-2, with a weak D call TRBD1 (5 bases). The CDR3 is made up of 15 amino acids. Trimming shortened V by 4 bases and J by 2 bases, and 14 bases separated the two germline ends. From germline, CDR1 is MGHRA and CDR2 YSYEKL. The CDR3: CASSPAGGTNYGYTF. CDR3 sequence (DNA): TGCGCCAGCAGCCCGGCCGGAGGGACGAACTATGGCTACACCTTC.

Judged by abundance, this clone is medium-sized (0.01 to 0.1%). The chain uses TRBV2 and TRBJ2-3, with TRBD2 identical over 8 bases. Germline V gene data show CDR1 as SNHLY and CDR2 as FYNNEI. The ends lost 8 bases at V and 3 bases at J; junction bases unmatched: 4. The CDR3 has 13 residues. As DNA, the CDR3 is TGTGCCAGCGGGACTAGAGTAACAGATACGCAGTATTTT. Its protein product is CASGTRVTDTQYF.

The V call is TRBV5-6, the J call TRBJ2-2, with TRBD2 identical over 7 bases. The trim removed 2 bases at V and 3 bases at J, leaving 4 bases unmatched. The CDR3 sequence is 15 residues long. CDR1 is SGHDT, CDR2 YYEEEE, per germline. The CDR3 here is CASSFGLVDTGELFF. DNA of the CDR3: TGTGCCAGCAGCTTTGGACTAGTCGACACCGGGGAGCTGTTTTTT.